The 11 T cell receptor beta chains below all came from one sample that was sequenced in a study of Graves' ophthalmopathy and Graves' hyperthyroidism. Using RNA transcripts, the TCR beta CDR3 regions were amplified. Following a first-round RT-PCR that used HTBI primers, a second-round multiplex PCR was carried out. TCRdb redid the calling of the multiplex PCR reads with MiXCR, one entry per CDR3 protein. Among around 660,000 distinct CDR3 sequences listed, under 50% were seen once. Input material: peripheral blood. The receptors come from an adult man with Graves' ophthalmopathy.

Concerning this clonotype itself: At one end, the junction sequence differs from germline, possibly due to a read error. The gene calls are TRBV2 and TRBJ1-4, with a weak D call TRBD1 (6 bases). The CDR3 contains 15 residues. CDR1 is SNHLY, CDR2 FYNNEI, per germline. The CDR3 coding sequence is TGTGCCAGCAGACCACAGGGCCTCGTTAATAAAAAACTGTTTTTT. Translation: CASRPQGLVNKKLFF.

The J gene is TRBJ2-3, the V gene TRBV10-3; 10 nucleotides align to TRBD2. V lost 4 bases and J lost 3; bases outside the gene matches: 7. The CDR3 loop spans 16 amino acids. The germline V gene encodes CDR1 ENHRY and CDR2 SYGVKD. This chain's CDR3 is CAISVGSGGRTDTQYF. For the CDR3, the DNA is TGTGCCATCAGTGTGGGTAGCGGGGGGCGTACAGATACGCAGTATTTT.

This clonotype has a count of ten or more. The chain links TRBV7-9 to TRBJ1-5; D unclear. V lost 1 base and J 5 bases, leaving 9 bases between the germline ends. Germline CDR1 is SEHNR and CDR2 is FQNEAQ (reference sequence). The CDR3 is 14 residues long. DNA for the CDR3: TGTGCCAGCAGCTTAGGGGCAGACCATCAGCCCCAGCATTTT. Protein: CASSLGADHQPQHF.

As to this clonotype: A much larger clone differs from this one at a single base, so this may be a read error. The CDR3 does not close with the conserved phenylalanine or tryptophan, likely indicating a read error. CDR3 loop: CASSSGQGRSYEQYL. The CDR3 coding sequence is TGTGCCAGCAGCTCCGGACAGGGTCGCTCGTACGAGCAGTACCTC. The gene calls are TRBV7-3 and TRBJ2-7, with 8 positions matching TRBD1. This CDR3 comprises 15 residues. The trim removed 4 bases at V and 4 bases at J, leaving 9 bases unmatched. Germline V lookup: CDR1 SGHTA, CDR2 FQGTGA.

The table lists this clonotype with a few counts. This chain connects TRBV12-3 or TRBV12-4 to TRBJ2-2; D possibly corresponds to TRBD1 (6 bases). CDR3 length equals 16 residues. The germline V and J ends were trimmed by 4 bases and 0 bases, with 12 bases remaining between them. The CDR3 DNA follows: TGTGCCAGCAGTTCCTCACAGGGCGCGAACACCGGGGAGCTGTTTTTT. Amino acid sequence: CASSSSQGANTGELFF.

The table lists this clonotype with many counts. The chain employs TRBV29-1 and TRBJ2-5, with TRBD2 matching 14 bases. Trimming cost V 8 bases and J 4 bases; bases outside gene matches: 15. This CDR3 has 17 residues. Germline CDR1 reads SQVTM; CDR2 reads ANQGSEA. Written as DNA, the CDR3 is TGCAGCCTTCTCGACCTGACTAGCGGGAGGGCCGGAGAGACCCAGTACTTC. It yields the protein CSLLDLTSGRAGETQYF.

This chain joins TRBV29-1 and TRBJ2-7; D is undetermined. Trimming took off 8 bases at V and 11 bases at J, with 13 bases between the two ends. This CDR3 spans 9 amino acids. The germline V gene encodes CDR1 SQVTM and CDR2 ANQGSEA. This CDR3 is CSLVGPEYF. The CDR3 DNA reads as TGCAGCTTAGTGGGCCCTGAGTACTTC.

This clonotype was picked up one time. This may stem from a read error, because a much larger clone lies one nucleotide away. The chain employs TRBV7-9 and TRBJ1-1, with D hard to call. Looked up from germline, CDR1 is SEHNR and CDR2 is FQNEAQ (reference sequence). This CDR3 region has 12 residues. CDR3 sequence: CVSSQTGTEAFF. The CDR3 nucleotides read TGCGTCAGCAGCCAAACCGGGACTGAAGCTTTCTTT.

The rearrangement joins TRBV5-1 to TRBJ2-2; perhaps TRBD2 as D (5 bases). Trimming cost V 2 bases and J 4 bases, with 12 bases left between them. This CDR3 is 15 amino acids long. Looked up from germline, CDR1 is SGHRS and CDR2 is YFSETQ. The DNA of the CDR3 is TGCGCCAGCAGCTTTAGCGCTTCGAGCACCGGGGAGCTGTTTTTT. It is translated as CASSFSASSTGELFF.

This clonotype showed up many times. This chain connects TRBV6-1 to TRBJ2-5; possible D gene TRBD2, 5 bases. Germline V lookup: CDR1 MNHNS, CDR2 SASEGT. V lost 7 bases, J lost 4 bases, and 13 bases lay in between. The CDR3 contains 13 residues. For the CDR3, the DNA is TGTGCCAGCAACGGGCAAGAGGGAGAGACCCAGTACTTC. Translation: CASNGQEGETQYF.

This clonotype was counted ten times or more. In DNA form, the CDR3 reads TGCAGCGTTGAAGAGAACACCGGGGAGCTGTTTTTT. It yields the protein CSVEENTGELFF. The genes are TRBV29-1 and TRBJ2-2, with unresolved D. Deletions cut 0 bases from V and 1 base from J, with 0 bases between. The CDR3 is made up of 12 amino acids. Germline V gene lookup returns CDR1 SQVTM and CDR2 ANQGSEA.